The sequence of this T cell receptor beta chain was determined in a study of T cells after yellow fever vaccination (dated by TCRdb to between 2018 and 2021). The study in broad terms: The SMART-Seq v4 Ultra Low Input RNA kit was used to prepare libraries from fractions with low cell numbers. Blood was drawn at multiple timepoints before and after primary and secondary immunization, with bulk PBMC replicates and cell subsets isolated. Two healthy male donors, one aged 18 to 30 and one aged 30 to 40 years, were included in the cohort. To follow T-cell clones before and after primary and booster YFV17D yellow fever vaccination, bulk TCR alpha and beta repertoires were sequenced over time.

TCR cDNA was made using 5'RACE template switching, a step that added a universal primer site and unique molecular identifiers. cDNA synthesis was primed from both the TCR alpha and TCR beta constant segments. Library amplification involved two PCR steps, and the second step added sample barcodes and sequencing adapters. Libraries were sequenced on Illumina HiSeq 2500 (2x100 bp) or NovaSeq (2x150 bp). The original methods were these. Reads were demultiplexed and collapsed into UMI consensus sequences with MIGEC, and V(D)J alignment was performed with MiXCR. Clonotypes responding to the vaccine were identified with edgeR on replicate PBMC samples, with the criteria of FDR below 0.01 and a log2 fold change above 5 up to day 15. Bulk clonotypes were assigned CD4 or CD8 identity according to which sequenced CD4 or CD8 repertoire held them at higher abundance. TCRdb reworked the public reads: Q25 trimming with fastp, MiXCR clone assembly, productive beta chains retained. Each record represents a unique CDR3 protein, reported with the most common genes and DNA among its rows. The V and J calls here are based on TCRdb, not the publication. A total of around 350,000 distinct CDR3 sequences appear in this sample, around 6.5% of them only once. The top ten constitute around 16% of the sample.

The cysteine opens and the phenylalanine closes a CDR3 of 19 amino acids. The only DNA kept is the CDR3, 57 bases in frame from the first base. The treatment or condition label here, explained by the study, means: live attenuated yellow fever vaccine strain. At each blood-draw timepoint, two biological replicates of bulk PBMCs were collected. PBMCs were isolated from peripheral blood using a standard Ficoll-Paque protocol. TriZol was used to extract RNA from bulk PBMCs, CD4 and CD8 fractions, and dextramer-positive and dextramer-negative fractions. Overall results and qualifications from the work: A small fraction of clonotypes showed up in both the CD4 and CD8 compartments, probably as a result of convergent recombination. Compared with the primary T-cell response, the secondary T-cell response was faster but weaker, reaching its peak on day 5 rather than on day 15. After the booster, most of the clones that had expanded following primary vaccination were detected again (almost 98% of CD4 and 85% to 90% of CD8), which suggests that memory was broadly maintained. The study included only a couple of donors, which limits how far the findings can be generalized. Computational filtering was needed because FACS-sorted repertoires could contain abundant contaminating clonotypes from the bulk population.

Concerning this clonotype itself: The antigen it binds to is not known. No base quality information exists; no much larger clone differs at one position.

In this chain, TRBV21-1 is recombined with TRBJ2-7; the D call in the table, TRBD1, was not verified against the DNA. TRBV21-1 is listed as a pseudogene. Here the sequenced sample was PBMCs, taken 5 days after the yellow fever booster vaccination. The receptor was isolated from a man younger than 45 who received the YFV17D yellow fever vaccine. Here is the DNA: TGTGCCAGCAGCTATCGAAGGCGGGACGCGGGGAAACTCTCCTACGAGCAGTACTTC. This codes for CASSYRRRDAGKLSYEQYF.